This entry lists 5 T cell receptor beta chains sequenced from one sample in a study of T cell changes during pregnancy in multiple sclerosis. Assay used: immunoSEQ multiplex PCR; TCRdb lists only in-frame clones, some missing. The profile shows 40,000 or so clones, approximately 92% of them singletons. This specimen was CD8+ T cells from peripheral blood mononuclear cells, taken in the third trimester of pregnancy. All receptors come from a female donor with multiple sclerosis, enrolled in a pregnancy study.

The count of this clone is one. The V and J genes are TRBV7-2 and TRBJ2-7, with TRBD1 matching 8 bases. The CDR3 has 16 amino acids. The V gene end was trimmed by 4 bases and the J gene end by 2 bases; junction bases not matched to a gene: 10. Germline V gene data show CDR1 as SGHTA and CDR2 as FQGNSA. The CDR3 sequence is CASSSRSPQGAYEQYF. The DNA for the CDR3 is TGTGCCAGCAGCTCCCGGTCGCCACAGGGGGCCTACGAGCAGTACTTC.

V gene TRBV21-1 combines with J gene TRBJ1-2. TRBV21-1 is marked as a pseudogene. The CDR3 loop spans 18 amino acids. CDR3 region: CASSKIPWVGKVNYGYTF. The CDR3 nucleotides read TGTGCCAGCAGCAAAATCCCCTGGGTCGGGAAGGTTAACTATGGCTACACCTTC.

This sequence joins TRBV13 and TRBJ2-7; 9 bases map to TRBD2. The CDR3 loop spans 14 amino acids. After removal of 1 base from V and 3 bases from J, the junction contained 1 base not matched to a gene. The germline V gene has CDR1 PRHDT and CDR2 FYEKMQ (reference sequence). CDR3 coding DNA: TGTGCCAGCAGCTTAGAGCGGGAGGACTACGAGCAGTACTTC. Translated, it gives CASSLEREDYEQYF.

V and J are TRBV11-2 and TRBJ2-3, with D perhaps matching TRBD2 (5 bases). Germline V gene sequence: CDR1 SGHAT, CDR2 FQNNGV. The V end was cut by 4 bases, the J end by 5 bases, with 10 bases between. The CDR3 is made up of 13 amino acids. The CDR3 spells CASSSPRGDTQYF. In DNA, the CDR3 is TGTGCCAGCAGCTCCCCACGGGGAGATACGCAGTATTTT.

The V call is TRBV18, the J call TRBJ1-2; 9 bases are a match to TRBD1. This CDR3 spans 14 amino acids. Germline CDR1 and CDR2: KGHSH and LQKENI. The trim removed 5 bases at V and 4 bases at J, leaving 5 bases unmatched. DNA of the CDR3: TGTGCCAGCTCAGAAACAGGGGGCGGCTATGGCTACACCTTC. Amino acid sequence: CASSETGGGYGYTF.